Listed below are T cell receptor beta chains from one sample, sequenced in a study of T cell responses to AZD1222 COVID-19 vaccine. The assay was immunoSEQ multiplex PCR, and TCRdb's table has in-frame clones only and misses some. The data show about 140,000 clones, roughly 90% seen once. This material consisted of peripheral blood, taken on day 0 of AZD1222 vaccination. These receptors were taken from an adult in good health. Both conserved end residues are part of each CDR3. For some rows the clone size is stated as once, few or many, or as a class when expanded; others skip it.

clone_size cdr3_length v_call cdr3_aa
. 13 TRBV28 CASSLRGGTEAFF
. 15 TRBV4-1 CASSRERALNTEAFF
once 15 TRBV7-2 CASSTLDRENYGYTF
. 13 TRBV7-9 CASSLPPQETQYF
few 16 TRBV24-1 CATSDSRGTYPYGYTF
. 14 TRBV5-6 CASSWGTGRTPLHF
once 17 TRBV3-1/TRBV3-2 CASSQGLAGGQYYEQYF
. 17 TRBV7-2 CASSLRFGWLGENEQFF
once 13 TRBV10-3 CATSPGGPQPQHF
. 16 TRBV7-2 CASSLMGQGVQNIQYF
few 19 TRBV7-2 CASSLVFTGWAEANYGYTF
. 13 TRBV5-4 CASSWGLVGKLFF
. 15 TRBV3-1/TRBV3-2 CASRKELTGANVLTF
. 14 TRBV6-5 CASSLRGGDQPQHF
few 13 TRBV28 CASSFGGIGELFF
. 12 TRBV4-1 CASSRENSPLHF
once 17 TRBV19 CASSIDLSTGLNQPQHF
. 15 TRBV4-3 CASSQDEGSGNTIYF
. 15 TRBV7-2 CASSLVGGPAGEQFF
. 14 TRBV20-1 CSASMGVVYNEQFF
. 13 TRBV5-6 CASSLQGGYGYTF
. 15 TRBV28 CASSLGLVTRYEQYF